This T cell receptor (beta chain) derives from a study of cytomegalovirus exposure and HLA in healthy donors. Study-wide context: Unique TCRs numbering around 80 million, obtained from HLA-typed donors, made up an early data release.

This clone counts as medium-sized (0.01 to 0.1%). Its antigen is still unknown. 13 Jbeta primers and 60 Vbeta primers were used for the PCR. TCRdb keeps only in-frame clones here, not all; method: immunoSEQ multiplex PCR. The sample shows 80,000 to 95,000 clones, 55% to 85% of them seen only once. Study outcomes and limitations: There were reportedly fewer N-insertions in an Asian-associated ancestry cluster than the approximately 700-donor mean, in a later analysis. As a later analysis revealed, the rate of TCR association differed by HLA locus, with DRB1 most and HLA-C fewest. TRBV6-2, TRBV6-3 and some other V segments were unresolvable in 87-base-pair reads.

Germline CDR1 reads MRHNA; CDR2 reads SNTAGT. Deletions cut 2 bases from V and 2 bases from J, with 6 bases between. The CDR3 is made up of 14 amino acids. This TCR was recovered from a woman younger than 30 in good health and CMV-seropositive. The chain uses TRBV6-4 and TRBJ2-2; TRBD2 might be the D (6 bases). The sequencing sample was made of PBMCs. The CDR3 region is CASSDGTNTGELFF. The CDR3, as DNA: TGTGCCAGCAGTGACGGGACTAACACCGGGGAGCTGTTTTTT.